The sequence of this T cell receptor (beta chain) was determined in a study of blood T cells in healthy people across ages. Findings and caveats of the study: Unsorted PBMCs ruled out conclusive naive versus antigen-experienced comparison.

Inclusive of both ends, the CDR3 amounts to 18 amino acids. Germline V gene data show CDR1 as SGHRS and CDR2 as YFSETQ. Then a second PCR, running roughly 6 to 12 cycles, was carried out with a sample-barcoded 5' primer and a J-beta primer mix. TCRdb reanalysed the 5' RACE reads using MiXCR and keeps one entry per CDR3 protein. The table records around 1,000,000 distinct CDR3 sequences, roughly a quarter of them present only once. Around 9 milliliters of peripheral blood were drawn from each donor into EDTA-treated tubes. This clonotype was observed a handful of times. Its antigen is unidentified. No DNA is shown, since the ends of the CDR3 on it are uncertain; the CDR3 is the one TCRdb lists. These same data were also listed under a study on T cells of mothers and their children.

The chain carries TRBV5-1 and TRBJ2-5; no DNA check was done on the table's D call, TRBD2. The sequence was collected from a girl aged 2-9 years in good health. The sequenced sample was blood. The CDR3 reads CASSFGPGLTSHQETQYF.